This TCR beta chain was captured by sequencing in a study of CD8 T cells in ankylosing spondylitis. One entry per CDR3 protein results from TCRdb running MiXCR on the 5' RACE reads. Of more than 60,000 distinct CDR3 sequences listed, 6.2% were seen once; the top ten hold approximately 5%. Looked up from germline, CDR1 is MDHEN and CDR2 is SYDVKM. CDR3 size: 12 residues. V lost 1 base to trimming and J lost 8 bases, with 6 bases between them. Sample share makes this clonotype medium-sized. J is TRBJ2-1 and V is TRBV28; D unclear. This sequence was found in a male donor with ankylosing spondylitis. The sequencing input was synovial fluid, either unsorted or a sorted T cell fraction (not recorded which). CDR3 region: CASSLFGDEQFF. CDR3 DNA: TGTGCCAGCAGTTTATTTGGCGATGAGCAGTTCTTC.